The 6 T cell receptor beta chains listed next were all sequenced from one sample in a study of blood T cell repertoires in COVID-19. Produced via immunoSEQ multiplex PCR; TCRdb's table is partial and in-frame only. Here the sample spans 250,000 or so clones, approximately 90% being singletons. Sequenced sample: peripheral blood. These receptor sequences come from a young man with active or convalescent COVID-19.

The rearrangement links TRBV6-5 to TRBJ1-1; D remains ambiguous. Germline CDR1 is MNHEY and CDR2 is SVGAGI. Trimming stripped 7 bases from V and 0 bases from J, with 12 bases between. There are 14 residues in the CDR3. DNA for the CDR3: TGTGCCAGCATTCAGATCAGTATGAACACTGAAGCTTTCTTT. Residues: CASIQISMNTEAFF.

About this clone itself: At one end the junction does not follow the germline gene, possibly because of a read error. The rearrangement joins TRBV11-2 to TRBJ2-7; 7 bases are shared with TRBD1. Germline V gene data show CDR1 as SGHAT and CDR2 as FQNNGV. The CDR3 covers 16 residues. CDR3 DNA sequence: TGCGGCAGCAGCCCTCAGGGGGTTGTACGTGTTTACGAGCAGTACTTC. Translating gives CGSSPQGVVRVYEQYF.

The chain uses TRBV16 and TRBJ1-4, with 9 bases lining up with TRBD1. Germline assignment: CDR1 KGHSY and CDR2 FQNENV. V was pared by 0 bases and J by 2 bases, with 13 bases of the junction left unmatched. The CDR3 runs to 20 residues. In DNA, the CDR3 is TGTGCCAGCAGCCAATCGAGGGACAGGGCTATCGGTAGGACTAATGAAAAACTGTTTTTT. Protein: CASSQSRDRAIGRTNEKLFF.

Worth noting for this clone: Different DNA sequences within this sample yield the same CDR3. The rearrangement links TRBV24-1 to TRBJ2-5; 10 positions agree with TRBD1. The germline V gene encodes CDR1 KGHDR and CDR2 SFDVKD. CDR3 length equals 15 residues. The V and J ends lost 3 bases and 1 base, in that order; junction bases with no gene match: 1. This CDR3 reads CATSDRTGGQETQYF. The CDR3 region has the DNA TGTGCCACCAGTGATAGGACAGGGGGCCAAGAGACCCAGTACTTC.

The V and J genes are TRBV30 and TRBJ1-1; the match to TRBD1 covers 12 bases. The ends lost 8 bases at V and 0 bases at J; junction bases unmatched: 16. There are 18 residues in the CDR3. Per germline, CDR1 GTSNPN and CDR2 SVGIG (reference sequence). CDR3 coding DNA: TGTGCCGGGGTTAGACCGGGACAGGGGGCGCGGATGAACACTGAAGCTTTCTTT. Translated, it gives CAGVRPGQGARMNTEAFF. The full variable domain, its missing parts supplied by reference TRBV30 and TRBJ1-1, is SQTIHQWPATLVQPVGSPLSLECTVEGTSNPNLYWYRQAAGRGLQLLFYSVGIGQISSEVPQNLSASRPQDRQFILSSKKLLLSDSGFYLCAGVRPGQGARMNTEAFFGQGTRLTVV.

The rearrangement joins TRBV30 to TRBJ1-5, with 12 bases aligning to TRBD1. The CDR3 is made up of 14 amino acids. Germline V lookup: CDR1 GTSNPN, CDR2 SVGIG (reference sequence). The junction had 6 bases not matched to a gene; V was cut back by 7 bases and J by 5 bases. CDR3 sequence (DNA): TGTGCCTCTGGGGACAGGGGGCAGGATCAGCCCCAGCATTTT. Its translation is CASGDRGQDQPQHF.